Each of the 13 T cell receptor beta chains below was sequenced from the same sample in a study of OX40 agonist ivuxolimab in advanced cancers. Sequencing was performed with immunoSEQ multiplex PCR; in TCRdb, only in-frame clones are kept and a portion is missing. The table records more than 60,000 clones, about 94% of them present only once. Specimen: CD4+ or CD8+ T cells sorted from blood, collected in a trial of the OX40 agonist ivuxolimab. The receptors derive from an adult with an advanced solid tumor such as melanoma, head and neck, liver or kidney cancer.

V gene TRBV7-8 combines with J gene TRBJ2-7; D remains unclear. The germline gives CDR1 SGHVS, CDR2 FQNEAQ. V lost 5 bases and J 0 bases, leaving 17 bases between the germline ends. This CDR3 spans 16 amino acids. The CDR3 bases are TGTGCCAGCAGCCCCCTCCCGGACGCGAGCTCCTACGAGCAGTACTTC. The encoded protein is CASSPLPDASSYEQYF.

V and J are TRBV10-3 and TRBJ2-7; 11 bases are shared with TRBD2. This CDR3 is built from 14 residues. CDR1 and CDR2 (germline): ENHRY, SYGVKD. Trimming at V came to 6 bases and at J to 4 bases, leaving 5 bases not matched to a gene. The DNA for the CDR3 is TGTGCCATCAGAGCGGGACTAGCGGATTACGAGCAGTACTTC. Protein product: CAIRAGLADYEQYF.

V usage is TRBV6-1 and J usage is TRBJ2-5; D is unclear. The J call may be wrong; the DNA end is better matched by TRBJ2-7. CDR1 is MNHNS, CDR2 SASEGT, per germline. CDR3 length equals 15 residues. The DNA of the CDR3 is TGTGCCAGCATCCAAAGCCGGCACAGCTACTACGAGCAGTACTTC. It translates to CASIQSRHSYYEQYF.

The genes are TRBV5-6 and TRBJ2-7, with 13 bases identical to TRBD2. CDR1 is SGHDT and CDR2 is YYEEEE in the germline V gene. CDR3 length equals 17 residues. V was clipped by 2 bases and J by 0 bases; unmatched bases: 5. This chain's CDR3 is CASSLGLAGVSSYEQYF. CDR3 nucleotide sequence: TGTGCCAGCAGCTTAGGACTAGCGGGGGTTAGCTCCTACGAGCAGTACTTC.

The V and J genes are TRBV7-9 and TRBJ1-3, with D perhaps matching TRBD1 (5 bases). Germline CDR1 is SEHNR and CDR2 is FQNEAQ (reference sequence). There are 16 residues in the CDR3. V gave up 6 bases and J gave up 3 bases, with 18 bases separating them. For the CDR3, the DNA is TGTGCCAGCAGTACAAATCTGGGGCTGAGTGGAAACACCATATATTTT. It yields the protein CASSTNLGLSGNTIYF.

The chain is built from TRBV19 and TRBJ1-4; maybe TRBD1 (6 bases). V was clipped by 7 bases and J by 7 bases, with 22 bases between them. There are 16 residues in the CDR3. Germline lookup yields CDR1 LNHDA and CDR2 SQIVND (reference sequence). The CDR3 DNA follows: TGTGCCAGTACCCCCGGTTGGGGGGCTATTGGTGAAAAACTGTTTTTT. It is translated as CASTPGWGAIGEKLFF.

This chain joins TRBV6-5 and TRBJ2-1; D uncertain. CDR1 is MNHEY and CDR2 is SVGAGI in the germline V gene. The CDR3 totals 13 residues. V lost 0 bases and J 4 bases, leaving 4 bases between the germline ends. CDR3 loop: CASSYSSYNEQFF. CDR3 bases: TGTGCCAGCAGTTACTCCAGTTACAATGAGCAGTTCTTC.

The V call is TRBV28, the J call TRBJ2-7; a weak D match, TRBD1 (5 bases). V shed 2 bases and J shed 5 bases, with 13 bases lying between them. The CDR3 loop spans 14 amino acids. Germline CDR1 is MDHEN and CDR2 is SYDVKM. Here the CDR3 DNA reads TGTGCCAGCAGTTTAACGGCCCCAGGGAACGAGCAGTACTTC. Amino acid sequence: CASSLTAPGNEQYF.

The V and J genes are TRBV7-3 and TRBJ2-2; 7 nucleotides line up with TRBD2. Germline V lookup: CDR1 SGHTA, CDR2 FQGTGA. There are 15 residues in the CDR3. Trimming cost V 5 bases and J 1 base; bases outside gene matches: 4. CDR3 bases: TGTGCCAGCAGCGCGGGAGAGGGGAACACCGGGGAGCTGTTTTTT. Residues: CASSAGEGNTGELFF.

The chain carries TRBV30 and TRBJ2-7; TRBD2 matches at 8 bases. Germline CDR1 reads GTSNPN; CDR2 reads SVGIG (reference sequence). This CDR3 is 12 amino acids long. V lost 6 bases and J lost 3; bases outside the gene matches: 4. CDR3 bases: TGTGCCTGTCGTCGGGAGGGCTACGAGCAGTACTTC. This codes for CACRREGYEQYF.

CDR3 amino acids: CASSPQGEAKHGYTF. The CDR3, as DNA: TGTGCCAGCAGCCCACAGGGGGAGGCTAAACACGGCTACACCTTC. The V gene is TRBV13, the J gene TRBJ1-2; TRBD1 matches at 8 bases. V lost 5 bases, J lost 8 bases, and 13 bases stayed unmatched. From germline, CDR1 is PRHDT and CDR2 FYEKMQ (reference sequence). The CDR3 spans 15 residues.

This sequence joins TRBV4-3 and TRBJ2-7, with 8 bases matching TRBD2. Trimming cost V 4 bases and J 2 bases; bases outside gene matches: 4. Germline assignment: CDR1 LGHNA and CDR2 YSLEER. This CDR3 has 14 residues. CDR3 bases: TGCGCCAGCAGCCCTGGACTAGCACCCTACGAGCAGTACTTC. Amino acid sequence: CASSPGLAPYEQYF.

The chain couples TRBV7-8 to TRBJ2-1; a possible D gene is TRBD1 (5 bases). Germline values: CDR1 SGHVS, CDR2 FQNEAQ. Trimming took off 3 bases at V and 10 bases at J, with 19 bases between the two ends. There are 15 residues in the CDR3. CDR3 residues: CASSLNELGAREQFF. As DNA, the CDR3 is TGTGCCAGCAGCTTGAATGAGCTAGGGGCAAGGGAGCAGTTCTTC.